This TCR beta chain comes out of a study of identical twins. The germline V gene has CDR1 SGHKS and CDR2 YYEKEE (reference sequence). CDR3 size: 16 residues. Losses at the gene ends were 3 bases for V and 3 bases for J; bases not matched to a gene: 9. There are a few counts of this clonotype. Its antigen is currently unknown. Study findings and constraints: Out-of-frame sharing of TCR alpha in monozygotic twins was underestimated by models.

Every sampled donor was Caucasian and healthy. The cDNA had a unique molecular identifier and a template-switch universal primer site. In TCRdb, the 5' RACE reads were re-called with MiXCR into one record per CDR3 protein. The data contain 500,000 to 700,000 distinct CDR3 sequences, about 7.6% of them seen just once; the ten biggest clones take up around 1.6%. This same sample was also taken into another study, of yellow fever vaccine responses in identical twins. From that paper: Reports say the vaccine T cell response in twins looked partly convergent and partly personalized.

The sample taken for sequencing was PBMCs. The chain carries TRBV5-5 and TRBJ1-2, with 9 bases fitting TRBD1. The source of this sequence is a woman between 18 and 29 years old in good health. CDR3 coding DNA: TGTGCCAGCAGCTCCCTCCGGGACAGGGATTACTATGGCTACACCTTC. This sequence encodes CASSSLRDRDYYGYTF.